This T cell receptor beta chain was identified in a study of cytomegalovirus exposure and HLA in healthy donors. As for the study in general: Both the 120 validation repertoires and the 600 to 700 first-cohort repertoires used the same platform, as reported by a later analysis.

Germline loops: CDR1 SNHLY, CDR2 FYNNEI. V was clipped by 6 bases and J by 10 bases, with 15 bases between them. The CDR3 covers 12 residues. TCRdb's copy holds only in-frame clones and misses some; the assay was immunoSEQ multiplex PCR. Here the sample spans 150,000 to 200,000 clones, 88% being singletons. The V and J genes are TRBV2 and TRBJ2-5; maybe TRBD1 (5 bases). The sample consisted of PBMCs. The TCR sequence derives from a man between 18 and 29 years old in good health and CMV-seronegative. CDR3 nucleotide sequence: TGTGCCAGCAGAGCAGGCCGAAGGGGCCAGTACTTC. Its translation is CASRAGRRGQYF.